This T cell receptor (beta chain) was documented in a study of CD8+ T cells in alopecia areata. For the study at large: Administration of oral tofacitinib to treated patients was at 5 to 10 mg twice daily.

The authors extracted RNA and reverse transcribed it into cDNA as the sequencing template. Data came from immunoSEQ multiplex PCR; TCRdb stores just in-frame clones and leaves some out. This table has under 150,000 clones, about 50% appearing once. Whole-study results and caveats: Lesional scalp, notably in alopecia totalis/universalis, had clonality above that of normal scalp. Amid tofacitinib therapy, many expanded lesional clones stayed present in scalp and blood. Although TCR sharing was seen in mice, sharing across patients was less clear, possibly for HLA-related reasons.

Germline CDR1 reads SGHRS; CDR2 reads YFSETQ. The V end lost 3 bases, the J end lost 1 base, and 20 bases lay between the germline ends. The CDR3 has 17 residues. With respect to this clone: The antigen remains unidentified.

Indicated treatment: oral pan-JAK inhibitor, 5-10 mg twice daily. The rearrangement joins TRBV5-1 to TRBJ2-7, with D tentatively TRBD1 or TRBD2 (5 bases each). The TCR originated in a human donor with alopecia areata. The starting material was CD4+ T cells sorted from blood, obtained at week 4, from a patient treated with tofacitinib. CDR3 sequence reads: CASSWDDSRRASYEQYF. CDR3 coding DNA: TGCGCCAGCAGCTGGGACGACAGTCGTAGGGCATCCTACGAGCAGTACTTC.